A single sample gave rise to the 28 T cell receptor beta chains below, sequenced in a study of blood T cell repertoires in COVID-19. Repertoires were generated with immunoSEQ multiplex PCR, while TCRdb's copy carries only in-frame clones and drops some. The sample includes 110,000 to 150,000 clones, around 89% of them seen just once. The sample was peripheral blood. The source is a woman older than 75 with acute or convalescent COVID-19.

V and J are TRBV6-2 or TRBV6-3 and TRBJ1-1; D perhaps matches TRBD1 (5 bases). V gave up 5 bases and J gave up 4 bases, with 17 bases separating them. The CDR3 covers 15 residues. The germline gives CDR1 MNHEY, CDR2 SVGEGT. Here the CDR3 DNA reads TGTGCCAGCAGTATCCTTCGCCGGGGGAGCACTGAAGCTTTCTTT. It specifies CASSILRRGSTEAFF.

This clone was observed a handful of times. The chain carries TRBV18 and TRBJ1-1, with D possibly TRBD1 on 5 matching bases. The CDR3 runs 15 residues. V gave up 0 bases and J gave up 3 bases, with 11 bases separating them. CDR1 and CDR2 (germline): KGHSH, LQKENI. The CDR3 here is CASSPPSTGDTEAFF. The CDR3 coding sequence is TGTGCCAGCTCACCACCGTCTACGGGGGACACTGAAGCTTTCTTT.

The rearrangement joins TRBV7-9 to TRBJ2-7; D is undetermined. The CDR3 contains 11 residues. Germline CDR1 and CDR2: SEHNR and FQNEAQ (reference sequence). Between the trimmed V and J ends, which lost 5 bases and 2 bases, there was a span of 4 bases. The CDR3 coding sequence is TGTGCCAGCAGCCCTGCCTACGAGCAGTACTTC. Translated: CASSPAYEQYF. Based on the CDR3 plus reference TRBV7-9 and TRBJ2-7, the full variable domain is DTGVSQNPRHKITKRGQNVTFRCDPISEHNRLYWYRQTLGQGPEFLTYFQNEAQLEKSRLLSDRFSAERPKGSFSTLEIQRTEQGDSAMYLCASSPAYEQYFGPGTRLTVT.

The J gene is TRBJ2-1, the V gene TRBV7-2, with TRBD2 identical over 8 bases. The CDR3 has 16 amino acids. Germline values: CDR1 SGHTA, CDR2 FQGNSA. J was trimmed by 4 bases and V by 2 bases; bases with no gene match: 7. The CDR3 DNA reads TGTGCCAGCAGCTTACAGGTTGGCGGGGGGTACAATGAGCAGTTCTTC. This sequence encodes CASSLQVGGGYNEQFF.

The chain couples TRBV10-1 to TRBJ2-2; weak D call: TRBD1 (7 bases). This CDR3 is 13 amino acids long. The V end was cut by 8 bases, the J end by 4 bases, with 11 bases between. CDR1 is WNHNN and CDR2 is SYGVQD in the germline V gene (reference sequence). CDR3 protein: CASQQGGTGELFF. DNA for the CDR3: TGCGCCAGCCAGCAGGGGGGCACCGGGGAGCTGTTTTTT.

This sequence joins TRBV3-1 (or the pseudogene TRBV3-2) and TRBJ1-2; a possible D gene is TRBD1 (6 bases). V dropped 0 bases and J dropped 5 bases, with 10 bases sitting between them. This CDR3 comprises 14 residues. Germline values: CDR1 LGHDT, CDR2 YNNKEL (reference sequence). The CDR3 loop reads CASSQEGGSYGYTF. In DNA form, the CDR3 reads TGTGCCAGCAGCCAAGAAGGGGGTTCGTATGGCTACACCTTC.

V and J are TRBV5-1 and TRBJ2-7; D is uncertain. The CDR3 length is 14 residues. Germline CDR1 SGHRS, CDR2 YFSETQ. V lost 4 bases and J lost 1, with 12 bases in between. The CDR3 DNA sequence: TGCGCCAGCAGCCAGGTCGCTGGGTCCTACGAGCAGTACTTC. Its protein is CASSQVAGSYEQYF.

This chain joins TRBV18 and TRBJ2-3; 7 bases align to TRBD2. The CDR3 spans 16 residues. V shed 6 bases and J 0 bases; nucleotides not matched to a gene: 9. CDR1 is KGHSH, CDR2 LQKENI, per germline. In DNA, the CDR3 is TGTGCCAGCTCCCTGTGGAGCGGGGTAAGCACAGATACGCAGTATTTT. Its protein product is CASSLWSGVSTDTQYF.

The CDR3 sequence is CASSPVGQGVYGYTF. The CDR3 region has the DNA TGTGCCAGCAGTCCCGTCGGGCAGGGGGTTTATGGCTACACCTTC. The chain employs TRBV6-6 and TRBJ1-2; 7 nucleotides align to TRBD1. Trimming removed 5 bases from V and 5 bases from J; junction bases left unmatched: 11. CDR1 is MNHNY and CDR2 is SVGAGI in the germline V gene (reference sequence). The CDR3 totals 15 residues.

This sequence joins TRBV9 and TRBJ1-6; D remains unclear. V was pared by 0 bases and J by 1 base, with 5 bases between. Germline lookup yields CDR1 SGDLS and CDR2 YYNGEE. The CDR3 length is 15 residues. CDR3 region: CASSVAISYNSPLHF. The CDR3 DNA is TGTGCCAGCAGCGTAGCTATTTCCTATAATTCACCCCTCCACTTT.

The CDR3 is CASSLTGGIGNGYTF. In DNA form, the CDR3 reads TGTGCCAGCAGCTTAACAGGGGGCATTGGGAATGGCTACACCTTC. The chain employs TRBV7-3 and TRBJ1-2, with 7 bases lining up with TRBD1. CDR1 SGHTA and CDR2 FQGTGA come from the germline V gene. With 0 bases clipped from V and 6 bases from J, the junction kept 7 bases outside the gene matches. The length of the CDR3 is 15 residues.

The rearrangement uses TRBV19 and TRBJ1-6; tentatively, D is TRBD1 (6 bases). Germline assignment: CDR1 LNHDA and CDR2 SQIVND (reference sequence). This CDR3 spans 15 amino acids. V lost 5 bases, J lost 5 bases, and 13 bases lay in between. The CDR3 region is CASSLRTEDNSPLHF. CDR3 coding DNA: TGTGCCAGTAGTCTGAGGACAGAAGATAATTCACCCCTCCACTTT.

The chain has TRBV28 and TRBJ1-5; 7 nucleotides match TRBD1. Germline V gives CDR1 MDHEN, CDR2 SYDVKM. The CDR3 consists of 14 residues. V trimming: 7 bases; J trimming: 5 bases; junction bases outside the gene matches: 8. CDR3 in DNA: TGTGCCAGCACCCCAGGGGGAGGCGATCAGCCCCAGCATTTT. Translated, it gives CASTPGGGDQPQHF.

V gene TRBV18 combines with J gene TRBJ1-6, with D possibly TRBD1 on 6 matching bases. Trimming shortened V by 3 bases and J by 9 bases, and 12 bases separated the two germline ends. The germline V gene has CDR1 KGHSH and CDR2 LQKENI. CDR3 length equals 14 residues. The CDR3 nucleotides are TGTGCCAGCTCACCGGGGGCGAATGGTTCACCCCTCCACTTT. Translating gives CASSPGANGSPLHF.

The gene calls are TRBV10-3 and TRBJ1-1; 9 positions match TRBD1. Per germline, CDR1 ENHRY and CDR2 SYGVKD. V dropped 11 bases and J dropped 4; count of bases not matched to a gene: 8. CDR3 size: 13 residues. The CDR3 protein is CAATGTGSTEAFF. The CDR3 DNA is TGTGCCGCGACCGGGACAGGGAGCACTGAAGCTTTCTTT.

The chain combines TRBV28 with TRBJ1-2, with TRBD1 matching 7 bases. J gave up 5 bases and V 5 bases, and 11 bases lay outside the gene matches. The CDR3 loop spans 15 amino acids. In germline, CDR1 is MDHEN, CDR2 SYDVKM. CDR3: CASSTWDSKGYGYTF. CDR3 DNA sequence: TGTGCCAGCAGTACCTGGGACAGCAAGGGATATGGCTACACCTTC.

The chain has TRBV15 and TRBJ1-2; 7 bases agree with TRBD1. The CDR3 is 15 residues long. Germline V CDR1 and CDR2: LNHNV, YYDKDF (reference sequence). Losses at the gene ends were 1 base for V and 3 bases for J; bases not matched to a gene: 5. CDR3 DNA: TGTGCCACCAGCAGAGGGGACAGCCTCGACTATGGCTACACCTTC. Its protein product is CATSRGDSLDYGYTF. The variable domain in full, completed from reference TRBV15 and TRBJ1-2, reads DAMVIQNPRYQVTQFGKPVTLSCSQTLNHNVMYWYQQKSSQAPKLLFHYYDKDFNNEADTPDNFQSRRPNTSFCFLDIRSPGLGDTAMYLCATSRGDSLDYGYTFGSGTRLTVV.

The chain joins TRBV18 to TRBJ2-1; a possible D gene is TRBD1 (5 bases). Germline assignment: CDR1 KGHSH and CDR2 LQKENI. The CDR3 covers 11 residues. Trimming pared 1 base from V and 14 bases from J, leaving 9 bases between. This CDR3 reads CASSPRAGKFF. Written as DNA, the CDR3 is TGTGCCAGCTCACCACGCGCAGGGAAGTTCTTC.

V gene TRBV30 combines with J gene TRBJ1-2; perhaps TRBD1 as D (6 bases). The V end was cut by 3 bases, the J end by 4 bases, with 12 bases between. The germline CDR1 and CDR2 sequences are GTSNPN and SVGIG (reference sequence). The CDR3 covers 13 residues. The CDR3 DNA sequence: TGTGCCTGGAGGCCAGGGGACCTCTATGGCTACACCTTC. Residues: CAWRPGDLYGYTF.

The sample holds one count of this clone. The genes are TRBV19 and TRBJ2-5; maybe TRBD2 (7 bases). The CDR3 is 15 residues long. Trimming shortened V by 7 bases and J by 2 bases, and 17 bases separated the two germline ends. Per the germline V gene, CDR1 is LNHDA and CDR2 is SQIVND (reference sequence). The CDR3 nucleotides are TGTGCCAGTAACGCACAGGGAGGGGAGCAAGAGACCCAGTACTTC. Residues: CASNAQGGEQETQYF.

The V gene is TRBV18, the J gene TRBJ1-6; D may be TRBD1 (5 bases). The CDR3 contains 16 residues. Germline CDR1 and CDR2: KGHSH and LQKENI. The V end lost 6 bases, the J end lost 6 bases, and 18 bases lay between the germline ends. The CDR3 region has the DNA TGTGCCAGCTCGCGGGATATTGGGGGACCTAATTCACCCCTCCACTTT. Amino acids: CASSRDIGGPNSPLHF.

In its sample, this clone was seen once. The rearrangement uses TRBV5-1 and TRBJ1-1, with D hard to call. V lost 0 bases and J lost 4, with 13 bases in between. The germline CDR1 and CDR2 sequences are SGHRS and YFSETQ. The CDR3 length is 15 residues. The chain's CDR3 is CASSLETRWSTEAFF. As DNA, the CDR3 is TGCGCCAGCAGCTTGGAAACTAGGTGGAGCACTGAAGCTTTCTTT. Full variable domain (outside the CDR3, taken from reference TRBV5-1 and TRBJ1-1): KAGVTQTPRYLIKTRGQQVTLSCSPISGHRSVSWYQQTPGQGLQFLFEYFSETQRNKGNFPGRFSGRQFSNSRSEMNVSTLELGDSALYLCASSLETRWSTEAFFGQGTRLTVV.

This clone was observed a handful of times. The chain uses TRBV7-8 and TRBJ1-2; D remains ambiguous. The CDR3 extends over 12 amino acids. CDR1 is SGHVS and CDR2 is FQNEAQ in the germline V gene. V lost 3 bases to trimming and J lost 4 bases, with 6 bases between them. In nucleotides, the CDR3 is TGTGCCAGCAGCTTTATTAGCTATGGCTACACCTTC. Protein: CASSFISYGYTF. The full variable domain, its missing parts supplied by reference TRBV7-8 and TRBJ1-2, is GAGVSQSPRYKVAKRGQDVALRCDPISGHVSLFWYQQALGQGPEFLTYFQNEAQLDKSGLPSDRFFAERPEGSVSTLKIQRTQQEDSAVYLCASSFISYGYTFGSGTRLTVV.

This clone turned up a few times. The chain employs TRBV14 and TRBJ2-7, with D perhaps TRBD1 (5 bases). The CDR3 is 13 amino acids. Germline V CDR1 and CDR2: SGHDN, FVKESK. Trimming pared 1 base from V and 1 base from J, leaving 5 bases between. The CDR3 DNA follows: TGTGCCAGCAGCCAAGGACAGTCCTACGAGCAGTACTTC. Protein: CASSQGQSYEQYF.

The CDR3 DNA reads TGCGCCAGCAGCCAAGAAGGAACAGGGTTTTATAATTCCCCTGAAGCTTTCTTT. Translated: CASSQEGTGFYNSPEAFF. The gene calls are TRBV4-1 and TRBJ1-1; a possible D gene is TRBD1 (6 bases). The CDR3 totals 18 residues. The V gene's germline CDR1 is MGHRA and CDR2 YSYEKL. The V end lost 0 bases, the J end lost 6 bases, and 23 bases lay between the germline ends.

This clone appeared once. V is TRBV18 and J is TRBJ1-3, with TRBD1 as a possible D gene (6 bases). Germline CDR1 reads KGHSH; CDR2 reads LQKENI. The CDR3 runs 16 residues. V lost 3 bases and J lost 0, with 12 bases in between. CDR3 region: CASSPPDSFSGNTIYF. The CDR3 DNA is TGTGCCAGCTCACCCCCGGACAGTTTCTCTGGAAACACCATATATTTT.

The chain combines TRBV7-6 with TRBJ1-1, with TRBD1 matching 8 bases. This CDR3 comprises 13 residues. Germline-derived CDR1 and CDR2 are SGHVS and FNYEAQ. J was trimmed by 5 bases and V by 5 bases; bases with no gene match: 4. CDR3 sequence reads: CASSLRTGTEAFF. The CDR3, as DNA: TGTGCCAGCAGCCTACGGACAGGGACTGAAGCTTTCTTT.

This sequence joins TRBV27 and TRBJ1-6, with D possibly TRBD1 on 5 matching bases. Trimming removed 5 bases at V and 9 bases at J, with 11 bases between. This CDR3 has 13 amino acids. Germline loops: CDR1 MNHEY, CDR2 SMNVEV (reference sequence). DNA for the CDR3: TGTGCCAGCAGTACCAGGGAGGGTTCACCCCTCCACTTT. Translation gives CASSTREGSPLHF.